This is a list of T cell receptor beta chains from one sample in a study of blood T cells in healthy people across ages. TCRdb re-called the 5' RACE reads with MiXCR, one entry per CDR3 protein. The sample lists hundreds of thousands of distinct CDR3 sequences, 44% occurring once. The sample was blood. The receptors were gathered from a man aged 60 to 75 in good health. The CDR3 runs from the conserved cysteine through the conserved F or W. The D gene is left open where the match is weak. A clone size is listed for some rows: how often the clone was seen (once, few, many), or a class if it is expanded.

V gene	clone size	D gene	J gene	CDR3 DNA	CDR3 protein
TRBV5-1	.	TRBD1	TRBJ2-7	TGCGCCAGCAGCACAGGGGGCACAGGGCGCGAGCAGTACTTC	CASSTGGTGREQYF
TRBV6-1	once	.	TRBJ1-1	TGTGCCAGCAGTGTTATGGGGGGGGACACTGAAGCTTTCTTT	CASSVMGGDTEAFF
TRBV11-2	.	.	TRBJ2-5	TGTGCCAGCAGCTTTGTGGACAGTTCCTACGAGCGGTACTTC	CASSFVDSSYERYF
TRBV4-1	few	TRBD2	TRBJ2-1	TGCGCCAGCAGCCAAGAAGCAGGGCTAGCGGGGGGCAATGAGCAGTTCTTC	CASSQEAGLAGGNEQFF
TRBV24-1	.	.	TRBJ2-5	TGTGCCACCAGTGGGGGTTCTCTAGAGACCCAGTACTTC	CATSGGSLETQYF
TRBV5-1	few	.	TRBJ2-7	TGCGCCAGCAGCTTTCGGGCGGCGAGCTCCTACGAGCAGTACTTC	CASSFRAASSYEQYF
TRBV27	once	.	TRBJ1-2	TGTGCCAGCAGTCCGCGGATAGCTAACTATGGCTACACCTTC	CASSPRIANYGYTF
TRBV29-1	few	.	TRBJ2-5	TGCAGCCACACATCCACAGGGAGAGGGACGCAAGAGACCCAGTACTTC	CSHTSTGRGTQETQYF
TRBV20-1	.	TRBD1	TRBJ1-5	TGCAGTGCTAGGGGAGGGGACAGGCCAAATCAGCCCCAGCATTTT	CSARGGDRPNQPQHF
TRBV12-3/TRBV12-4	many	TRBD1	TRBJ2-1	TGTGCCAGCAGTCCGGACAGGGCATCAAATGAGCAGTTCTTC	CASSPDRASNEQFF
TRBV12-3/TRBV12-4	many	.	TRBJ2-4	TGTGCCAGCAGTCCCGGTTTAAACATTCAGTACTTC	CASSPGLNIQYF
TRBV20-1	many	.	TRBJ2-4	TGCAGTGTTAGAGGTGGGGCAGGGGTTGAAAACATTCAGTACTTC	CSVRGGAGVENIQYF
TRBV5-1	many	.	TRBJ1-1	TGCGCCAGCAGCCCGGGGGGGGCTAGGCCGAACACTGAAGCTTTCTTT	CASSPGGARPNTEAFF
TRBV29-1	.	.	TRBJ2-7	TGCAGCGCAGGGGACCGAAGCTCCTACGAGCAGTACTTC	CSAGDRSSYEQYF
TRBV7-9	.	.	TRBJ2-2	TGTGCCAGCACCCAGACGCTCCTTGGCGGGGAGCTGTTTTTT	CASTQTLLGGELFF
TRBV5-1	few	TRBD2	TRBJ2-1	TGCGCCAGCAGCTCTGGCAGCGTAGCGGGCGCCTACAATGAGCAGTTCTTC	CASSSGSVAGAYNEQFF
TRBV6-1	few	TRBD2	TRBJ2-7	TGTGCCAGCAGTCTGCTCGGACTAGCGGGGAGCTACGAGCAGTACTTC	CASSLLGLAGSYEQYF
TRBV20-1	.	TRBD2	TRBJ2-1	TGCAGTGCTAGAACTAGCGGGGGGCCAGCCAATGAGCAGTTCTTC	CSARTSGGPANEQFF
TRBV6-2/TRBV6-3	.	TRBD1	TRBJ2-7	TGTGCCAGCAGGATAACCGGGACAGGGGGCTACGAGCAGTACTTC	CASRITGTGGYEQYF
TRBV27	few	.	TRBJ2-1	TGTGCCAGCAGTTTACTAGGCAACTACAATGAGCAGTTCTTC	CASSLLGNYNEQFF
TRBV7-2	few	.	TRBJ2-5	TGTGCCAGCAGCTTACAGGGATTTCAAGGAGAGACCCAGTACTTC	CASSLQGFQGETQYF
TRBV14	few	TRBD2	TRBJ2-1	TGTGCCAGCAGCCAAGGACTAGCGGGGGAGTATTCTTACAATGAGCAGTTCTTC	CASSQGLAGEYSYNEQFF
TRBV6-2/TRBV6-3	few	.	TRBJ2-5	TGTGCCAGCAGTTATTCAGTGGAGACCCAGTACTTC	CASSYSVETQYF
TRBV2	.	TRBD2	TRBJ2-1	TGTGCCAGCATAACGGGGGGGCTCGATGAGCAGTTCTTC	CASITGGLDEQFF
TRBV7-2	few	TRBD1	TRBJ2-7	TGTGCCAGCAGCTCCCGGGACAGGGTGTTAATTTCCTCCTACGAGCAGTACTTC	CASSSRDRVLISSYEQYF
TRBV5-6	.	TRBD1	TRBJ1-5	TGTGCCAGCAGCTTGGGGAGGGGGCGACGTGGGGGCAATCAGCCCCAGCATTTT	CASSLGRGRRGGNQPQHF
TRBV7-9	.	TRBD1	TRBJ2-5	TGTGCCAGCAGCCTTGGGACAGGGGGTAGCAATGAGCAGTACTTC	CASSLGTGGSNEQYF
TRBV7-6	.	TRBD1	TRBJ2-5	TGTGCCAGCAGCATAAGCCCGGGACAGGGTAGTGAGACCCAGTACTTC	CASSISPGQGSETQYF
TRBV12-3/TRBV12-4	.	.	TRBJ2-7	TGTGCCAGCAGTTCGGGCCGAGAGATCAACTACGAGCAGTACTTC	CASSSGREINYEQYF
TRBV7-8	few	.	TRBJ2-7	TGTGCCAGCAGCTTAATCAGGGAATCCTACGAGCAGTACTTC	CASSLIRESYEQYF
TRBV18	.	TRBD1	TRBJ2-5	TGTGCCGGCTCAACTGGGGACAGGGGGCGAGGTGAGACCCAGTACTTC	CAGSTGDRGRGETQYF
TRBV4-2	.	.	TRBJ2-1	TGTGCCAGCAGCCAGGAGGGGAAGATCAATGAGCGGTTCTTC	CASSQEGKINERFF
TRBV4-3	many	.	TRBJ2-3	TGCGCCAGCAGCCAACGCCATTTTGGGTCAGATACGCAGTATTTT	CASSQRHFGSDTQYF
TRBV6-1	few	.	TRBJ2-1	TGTGCCAGCAGTGAAAGTTTGGCATCCTACAATGAGCAGTTCTTC	CASSESLASYNEQFF
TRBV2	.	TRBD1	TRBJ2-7	TGTGCCAGCAGGGGGCTCGACAGGGCAGGGAGCGAGCAGTACTTC	CASRGLDRAGSEQYF
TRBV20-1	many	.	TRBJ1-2	TGCAGTGCTAGAGTAGCGGCAGAGCGCGGCTACACCTTC	CSARVAAERGYTF
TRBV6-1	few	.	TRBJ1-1	TGTGCCAGCAGAAGAAGGGGTACTGAAGCTTTCTTT	CASRRRGTEAFF
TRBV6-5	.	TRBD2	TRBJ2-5	TGTGCCAGCAGTTACTCACCAACCGGGACTAGCGAAGAGACCCAGTACTTC	CASSYSPTGTSEETQYF
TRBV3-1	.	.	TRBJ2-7	TGTGCCAGCAGCCAAGTGGAGGGTCGCGTGGTAGTCTACGAGCAGTACTTC	CASSQVEGRVVVYEQYF
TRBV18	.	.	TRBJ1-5	TGTGCCAGCTCACCAGAGGCAGACTTTAATCAGCCCCAGCATTTT	CASSPEADFNQPQHF
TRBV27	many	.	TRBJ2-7	TGTGCCAGCAGTTCCCAGACCTTGGACGAGCAGTACTTC	CASSSQTLDEQYF
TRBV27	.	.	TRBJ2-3	TGTGCCTCCCAAGGACAAACAGATACGCAGTATTTT	CASQGQTDTQYF
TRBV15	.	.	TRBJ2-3	TGTGCCACCAGCAGGCACGGCACAGATACGCAGTATTTT	CATSRHGTDTQYF
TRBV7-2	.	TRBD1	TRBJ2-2	TGTGCCAGCAGCCCACAGGGGCGCACCGGGGAGCTGTTTTTT	CASSPQGRTGELFF
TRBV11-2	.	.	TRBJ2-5	TGTGCCAGCAGCCGGGGGCTTTTTGAGACCCAGTACTTC	CASSRGLFETQYF